Following are 24 T cell receptor beta chains from one sample sequenced in a study of blood T cells in healthy people across ages. The second PCR ran roughly 7 to 12 cycles with a sample-barcoded 5' primer and J-beta primers. TCRdb itself ran the 5' RACE reads through MiXCR, one entry per CDR3 protein. The table has about 970,000 distinct CDR3 sequences, roughly 50% seen once. The sequenced sample was blood. All receptors come from a woman aged 55-70 years in good health.

The genes are TRBV29-1 and TRBJ2-1, with 11 bases matching TRBD1. Germline values: CDR1 SQVTM, CDR2 ANQGSEA. The V segment lost 3 bases and the J segment 1 base; nucleotides outside the gene matches: 5. The CDR3 has 16 residues. CDR3 DNA sequence: TGCAGCGTTGAGGTTGGACAGGGGGCTTCCTACAATGAGCAGTTCTTC. It translates to CSVEVGQGASYNEQFF.

A single count supports this clonotype. J is TRBJ1-2 and V is TRBV28; D not certain. The CDR3 consists of 13 residues. Germline assignment: CDR1 MDHEN and CDR2 SYDVKM. V dropped 5 bases and J dropped 2 bases, with 9 bases sitting between them. The CDR3 protein is CASSPRLNYGYTF. The CDR3 DNA reads TGTGCCAGCAGTCCCCGACTCAACTATGGCTACACCTTC.

This clonotype showed up just a few times. The rearrangement links TRBV2 to TRBJ2-7, with unresolved D. The V and J ends lost 8 bases and 4 bases respectively, with 6 bases between them. The germline V gene encodes CDR1 SNHLY and CDR2 FYNNEI. This CDR3 region has 10 residues. CDR3 nucleotides: TGTGCCAGCGCTCGTTACGAGCAGTACTTC. Translated: CASARYEQYF.

The sample holds one count of this clonotype. The genes are TRBV6-5 and TRBJ1-5, with D possibly TRBD1 on 6 matching bases. This CDR3 contains 16 residues. V was trimmed by 4 bases and J by 4 bases, leaving 17 bases between them. CDR1 is MNHEY and CDR2 is SVGAGI in the germline V gene. The DNA of the CDR3 is TGTGCCAGCAGTTTACACGACAGGTACCAAAATCAGCCCCAGCATTTT. Protein sequence: CASSLHDRYQNQPQHF.

The chain is built from TRBV3-1 and TRBJ2-7; possible D gene TRBD1, 6 bases. CDR3 length: 15 amino acids. Germline assignment: CDR1 LGHDT and CDR2 YNNKEL (reference sequence). Trimming shortened V by 0 bases and J by 7 bases, and 16 bases separated the two germline ends. The CDR3 spells CASSQDFTGKREQYF. The CDR3 coding sequence is TGTGCCAGCAGCCAAGATTTTACAGGGAAGAGAGAGCAGTACTTC.

This clonotype was recorded a few times. V usage is TRBV28 and J usage is TRBJ2-5; 9 nucleotides align to TRBD1. This CDR3 is built from 15 residues. With V trimmed by 4 bases and J by 4 bases, 7 bases remained unmatched. Germline V CDR1 and CDR2: MDHEN, SYDVKM. The DNA for the CDR3 is TGTGCCAGCAGTTCCCAAGGGACAGGGAGAGAGACCCAGTACTTC. It translates to CASSSQGTGRETQYF.

The chain links TRBV28 to TRBJ2-7; D is perhaps TRBD2 (7 bases). Germline loops: CDR1 MDHEN, CDR2 SYDVKM. This CDR3 has 16 residues. V lost 3 bases, J lost 0 bases, and 15 bases lay in between. In nucleotides, the CDR3 is TGTGCCAGCAGTTTTTTAGGGGGGGGGAGCTCCTACGAGCAGTACTTC. Its protein product is CASSFLGGGSSYEQYF.

This sequence joins TRBV18 and TRBJ2-7; 8 bases are a match to TRBD1. Germline V gene sequence: CDR1 KGHSH, CDR2 LQKENI. CDR3 length equals 15 residues. After removal of 6 bases from V and 3 bases from J, the junction contained 10 bases not matched to a gene. Here the CDR3 reads CASSQWDRSLYEQYF. The CDR3 DNA sequence: TGTGCCAGCTCCCAATGGGACAGGTCCCTCTACGAGCAGTACTTC.

J is TRBJ2-6 and V is TRBV27, with D unclear. The CDR3 spans 13 residues. V was pared by 8 bases and J by 4 bases, with 9 bases between. CDR1 is MNHEY, CDR2 SMNVEV, per germline (reference sequence). CDR3 sequence: CASGFGGANVLTF. The CDR3 DNA reads TGTGCCAGCGGATTCGGGGGGGCCAACGTCCTGACTTTC.

This chain connects TRBV4-1 to TRBJ2-5; D unclear. This CDR3 spans 15 amino acids. V lost 0 bases and J lost 5, with 13 bases in between. Germline V gives CDR1 MGHRA, CDR2 YSYEKL. CDR3 protein: CASSQDREVGETQYF. The DNA for the CDR3 is TGCGCCAGCAGCCAAGATCGCGAGGTTGGGGAGACCCAGTACTTC.

The chain employs TRBV27 and TRBJ1-3; D not certain. CDR1 is MNHEY, CDR2 SMNVEV, per germline (reference sequence). V dropped 6 bases and J dropped 4 bases, with 4 bases sitting between them. The CDR3 runs to 11 residues. The CDR3 DNA reads as TGTGCCAGCAGACGGGGAAACACCATATATTTT. This sequence encodes CASRRGNTIYF.

This clonotype appeared a few times. V is TRBV20-1 and J is TRBJ1-1, with 9 bases lining up with TRBD1. Germline trimming cut 3 bases from V and 7 bases from J; bases unmatched to any gene: 9. The CDR3 runs to 14 residues. Germline CDR1 DFQATT, CDR2 SNEGSKA (reference sequence). CDR3 protein: CSASATGGSYEAFF. CDR3 nucleotides: TGCAGTGCTAGTGCGACAGGGGGAAGTTATGAAGCTTTCTTT.

The chain links TRBV6-6 to TRBJ2-7; TRBD2 might be the D (6 bases). V shed 6 bases and J shed 3 bases, with 18 bases lying between them. The CDR3 extends over 15 amino acids. Germline CDR1 MNHNY, CDR2 SVGAGI (reference sequence). CDR3 sequence reads: CASRGGLSVHYEQYF. CDR3 sequence (DNA): TGTGCCAGCAGGGGCGGACTATCCGTTCACTACGAGCAGTACTTC.

This chain links TRBV29-1 with TRBJ1-5, with D unclear. Trimming took off 2 bases at V and 11 bases at J, with 16 bases between the two ends. Germline loops: CDR1 SQVTM, CDR2 ANQGSEA. The CDR3 is 13 amino acids. CDR3 region: CSVEKRGYETQHF. Here the CDR3 DNA reads TGCAGCGTTGAAAAACGGGGTTACGAGACCCAGCATTTT.

This clonotype was seen a few times. This rearrangement joins TRBV6-6 to TRBJ2-5, with D maybe TRBD1 (5 bases). The CDR3 totals 15 residues. V lost 5 bases and J lost 11, with 24 bases in between. The germline CDR1 and CDR2 sequences are MNHNY and SVGAGI (reference sequence). Here the CDR3 DNA reads TGTGCCAGCAGTACCCTCGGGCAGGGAACCTACGGGCAGTACTTC. Its translation: CASSTLGQGTYGQYF.

V gene TRBV7-8 combines with J gene TRBJ2-1; 10 bases map to TRBD2. Germline V gene lookup returns CDR1 SGHVS and CDR2 FQNEAQ. This CDR3 spans 17 amino acids. J was trimmed by 7 bases and V by 3 bases; bases with no gene match: 12. CDR3 in amino acids: CASSLGYLAGARNEQFF. In DNA, the CDR3 is TGTGCCAGCAGCTTGGGCTATCTAGCGGGAGCTAGGAATGAGCAGTTCTTC.

This clonotype was seen just once. The genes are TRBV12-3 or TRBV12-4 and TRBJ2-7, with 11 nucleotides matching TRBD1. There are 17 residues in the CDR3. With 0 bases clipped from V and 3 bases from J, the junction kept 7 bases outside the gene matches. The CDR3 bases are TGTGCCAGCAGTTTAGCTGATACCGGGACAGGGGGCTACGAGCAGTACTTC. This gives the protein CASSLADTGTGGYEQYF.

V gene TRBV20-1 combines with J gene TRBJ2-3, with 10 nucleotides matching TRBD1. Germline trimming cut 5 bases from V and 4 bases from J; bases unmatched to any gene: 3. The germline V gene has CDR1 DFQATT and CDR2 SNEGSKA (reference sequence). The CDR3 runs to 13 residues. The CDR3 DNA is TGCAGTGCTCCCGGGACAGGGGCAGATACGCAGTATTTT. Amino acid sequence: CSAPGTGADTQYF.

The chain employs TRBV4-1 and TRBJ2-5, with 11 nucleotides matching TRBD2. The last part of the DNA fits TRBJ2-7 better; the J call may be wrong. The CDR3 is 15 residues long. Germline loops: CDR1 MGHRA, CDR2 YSYEKL. The CDR3 sequence is CASSQVTSGSSEQYF. In nucleotides, the CDR3 is TGCGCCAGCAGCCAAGTAACTAGCGGGAGTTCCGAGCAGTACTTC.

The chain recombines TRBV20-1 with TRBJ2-7, with D unclear. Germline assignment: CDR1 DFQATT and CDR2 SNEGSKA (reference sequence). The V end was cut by 2 bases, the J end by 5 bases, with 13 bases between. The CDR3 runs 13 residues. CDR3 DNA: TGCAGTGCTAGATGGGTACATTTCGACGAGCAGTACTTC. This gives the protein CSARWVHFDEQYF.

The rearrangement uses TRBV9 and TRBJ1-5, with D perhaps matching TRBD1 (6 bases). From germline, CDR1 is SGDLS and CDR2 YYNGEE. The CDR3 loop spans 15 amino acids. V shed 6 bases and J shed 5 bases, with 18 bases lying between them. Here the CDR3 DNA reads TGTGCCAGCACTAGGGGGGGGAGACCGGATCAGCCCCAGCATTTT. Translation gives CASTRGGRPDQPQHF.

This clonotype was recorded a few times. This rearrangement joins TRBV4-1 to TRBJ2-5; TRBD2 is a possible D gene (6 bases). The CDR3 is 14 residues long. Trimming took 4 bases from V and 1 from J, leaving 10 bases between them. Germline V gene sequence: CDR1 MGHRA, CDR2 YSYEKL. CDR3 sequence: CASSPSEGQETQYF. CDR3 DNA sequence: TGCGCCAGCAGCCCCTCGGAGGGCCAAGAGACCCAGTACTTC.

The J gene is TRBJ2-7, the V gene TRBV15, with 7 bases fitting TRBD2. J gave up 2 bases and V 1 base, and 5 bases lay outside the gene matches. Germline values: CDR1 LNHNV, CDR2 YYDKDF (reference sequence). CDR3 length: 15 amino acids. CDR3 bases: TGTGCCACCAGCAGAGTTGCAGCGGGAACCTACGAGCAGTACTTC. It yields the protein CATSRVAAGTYEQYF.

This clonotype turned up a few times. The J gene is TRBJ2-5, the V gene TRBV29-1, with unresolved D. Germline V gene sequence: CDR1 SQVTM, CDR2 ANQGSEA. Deletions cut 3 bases from V and 4 bases from J, with 6 bases between. This CDR3 contains 11 residues. In DNA, the CDR3 is TGCAGCGTTGAGCATGGAGAGACCCAGTACTTC. This encodes CSVEHGETQYF. Full variable domain (remainder filled in from reference TRBV29-1 and TRBJ2-5): SAVISQKPSRDICQRGTSLTIQCQVDSQVTMMFWYRQQPGQSLTLIATANQGSEATYESGFVIDKFPISRPNLTFSTLTVSNMSPEDSSIYLCSVEHGETQYFGPGTRLLVL.